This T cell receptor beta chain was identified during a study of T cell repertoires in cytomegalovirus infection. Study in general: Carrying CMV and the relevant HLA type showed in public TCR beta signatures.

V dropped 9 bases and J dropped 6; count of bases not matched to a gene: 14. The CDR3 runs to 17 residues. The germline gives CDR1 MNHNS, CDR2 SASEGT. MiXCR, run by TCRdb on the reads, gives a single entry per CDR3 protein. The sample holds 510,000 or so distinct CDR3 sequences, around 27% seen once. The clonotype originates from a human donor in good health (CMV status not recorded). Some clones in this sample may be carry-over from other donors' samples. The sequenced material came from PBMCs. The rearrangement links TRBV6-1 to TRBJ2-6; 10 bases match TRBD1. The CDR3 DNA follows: TGTGCCAGTAACCCGGGACAGGGGCAGAATAAGGCCAACGTCCTGACTTTC. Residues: CASNPGQGQNKANVLTF.